The 22 T cell receptor beta chains in this list originate from one sample, sequenced in a study of cytomegalovirus exposure and HLA in healthy donors. In the PCR, 60 Vbeta and 13 Jbeta primers were used. TCRdb's table, derived via immunoSEQ multiplex PCR, lists solely in-frame clones and lacks some. The repertoire holds about 120,000 clones, with more than 80% as singletons. Input material: PBMCs. Receptors originate from a man aged 25 to 45 in good health and CMV-seronegative.

The V gene is TRBV5-6, the J gene TRBJ2-1; a possible D gene is TRBD1 (5 bases). The CDR3 is 13 amino acids. V gave up 0 bases and J gave up 7 bases, with 8 bases separating them. The germline gives CDR1 SGHDT, CDR2 YYEEEE. CDR3 sequence reads: CASSLGQSNEQFF. CDR3 sequence (DNA): TGTGCCAGCAGCTTGGGACAGTCGAATGAGCAGTTCTTC.

V usage is TRBV6-4 and J usage is TRBJ1-1, with 12 bases aligning to TRBD1. CDR1 is MRHNA and CDR2 is SNTAGT in the germline V gene. V lost 6 bases, J lost 0 bases, and 14 bases stayed unmatched. CDR3 length equals 19 residues. The DNA for the CDR3 is TGTGCCAGCAGGCACCACCGGGACAGGGGGCAATCCATGAACACTGAAGCTTTCTTT. It yields the protein CASRHHRDRGQSMNTEAFF.

In DNA form, the CDR3 reads TGTGCCAGCGCCCCCCCGAGCACCGGGGAGCTGTTTTTT. As protein: CASAPPSTGELFF. This rearrangement joins TRBV18 to TRBJ2-2, with unresolved D. Germline V gene data show CDR1 as KGHSH and CDR2 as LQKENI. CDR3 length: 13 amino acids. V was cut by 8 bases and J by 4 bases, with 11 bases left in between.

The gene calls are TRBV30 and TRBJ1-1, with D maybe TRBD1 (5 bases). Germline CDR1 GTSNPN, CDR2 SVGIG (reference sequence). The ends were cut back, 3 bases at V and 9 bases at J, with 17 bases in the middle. The CDR3 loop spans 13 amino acids. For the CDR3, the DNA is TGTGCCTGGAGGCCGTGGGGGGATTTACAAGCTTTCTTT. It yields the protein CAWRPWGDLQAFF. The whole variable domain, remainder taken from reference TRBV30 and TRBJ1-1, is SQTIHQWPATLVQPVGSPLSLECTVEGTSNPNLYWYRQAAGRGLQLLFYSVGIGQISSEVPQNLSASRPQDRQFILSSKKLLLSDSGFYLCAWRPWGDLQAFFGQGTRLTVV.

This sequence joins TRBV29-1 and TRBJ2-1; 10 bases map to TRBD2. The CDR3 is 16 amino acids. Per germline, CDR1 SQVTM and CDR2 ANQGSEA. J gave up 7 bases and V 3 bases, and 12 bases lay outside the gene matches. CDR3 sequence: CSVDALTSGFQNEQFF. In DNA, the CDR3 is TGCAGCGTTGACGCTCTGACTAGCGGGTTTCAGAATGAGCAGTTCTTC.

The CDR3 sequence: CASSQTGDSYNEQFF. CDR3 DNA: TGTGCCAGCAGTCAGACAGGGGATTCCTACAATGAGCAGTTCTTC. The chain combines TRBV6-5 with TRBJ2-1; 8 bases fit TRBD1. The V gene end was trimmed by 5 bases and the J gene end by 1 base; junction bases not matched to a gene: 4. Germline V CDR1 and CDR2: MNHEY, SVGAGI. This CDR3 is built from 15 residues.

V usage is TRBV9 and J usage is TRBJ1-2; 7 bases are shared with TRBD1. The J segment lost 8 bases and the V segment lost 0 bases, leaving 7 bases of the junction unmatched. The V gene's germline CDR1 is SGDLS and CDR2 YYNGEE. The CDR3 has 14 residues. This CDR3 is CASSVGVQGSGYTF. As DNA, the CDR3 is TGTGCCAGCAGCGTAGGTGTACAGGGGTCCGGCTACACCTTC.

The chain joins TRBV29-1 to TRBJ1-1; 7 bases agree with TRBD1. Germline V gene sequence: CDR1 SQVTM, CDR2 ANQGSEA. Unmatched junction bases numbered 8, after V lost 7 bases and J lost 0 bases. The CDR3 totals 14 residues. This chain's CDR3 is CSAFPGQLNTEAFF. Written as DNA, the CDR3 is TGCAGCGCTTTCCCGGGACAGCTGAACACTGAAGCTTTCTTT.

This rearrangement joins TRBV5-1 to TRBJ2-3; 13 bases match TRBD2. The junction had 10 bases not matched to a gene; V was cut back by 4 bases and J by 8 bases. The germline gives CDR1 SGHRS, CDR2 YFSETQ. The CDR3 loop spans 16 amino acids. This chain's CDR3 is CASSPRTSGSPSTQYF. CDR3 DNA sequence: TGCGCCAGCAGCCCGAGGACTAGCGGGAGTCCGTCTACGCAGTATTTT.

The CDR3 DNA reads as TGCGCCAGCAGCCAAGATTTAGGGGTGGCAGGGTACACTGAAGCTTTCTTT. Protein product: CASSQDLGVAGYTEAFF. The rearrangement uses TRBV4-3 and TRBJ1-1; D perhaps matches TRBD1 (5 bases). Trimming shortened V by 0 bases and J by 3 bases, and 17 bases separated the two germline ends. The germline V gene encodes CDR1 LGHNA and CDR2 YSLEER. The CDR3 covers 17 residues.

This chain uses TRBV19 with TRBJ1-5, with a possible D match to TRBD1 (5 bases). The CDR3 runs 16 residues. The V end was cut by 5 bases, the J end by 0 bases, with 14 bases between. The germline V gene has CDR1 LNHDA and CDR2 SQIVND (reference sequence). The CDR3 is CASSLGHGASNQPQHF. CDR3 bases: TGTGCCAGTAGTCTTGGACATGGGGCTAGCAATCAGCCCCAGCATTTT.

The chain uses TRBV10-3 and TRBJ2-7, with a weak D call TRBD2 (6 bases). CDR1 ENHRY and CDR2 SYGVKD come from the germline V gene. This CDR3 has 13 residues. Trimming removed 10 bases from V and 0 bases from J, with 13 bases in between. The DNA of the CDR3 is TGTGCCACGACAAGGAGGGGCTCCTACGAGCAGTACTTC. The encoded protein is CATTRRGSYEQYF.

This clone was recorded only once. V gene TRBV9 combines with J gene TRBJ1-2; D possibly corresponds to TRBD1 (6 bases). The CDR3 consists of 15 residues. The V and J ends lost 3 bases and 6 bases respectively, with 18 bases between them. Looked up from germline, CDR1 is SGDLS and CDR2 is YYNGEE. In DNA form, the CDR3 reads TGTGCCAGCAGCGAGGGGCGACAGGTCTCCGATGGCTACACCTTC. Amino acids: CASSEGRQVSDGYTF.

This clone was found a few times. The chain joins TRBV5-1 to TRBJ2-1; the D gene is possibly TRBD1 (6 bases). The CDR3 spans 15 residues. The germline V gene has CDR1 SGHRS and CDR2 YFSETQ. V lost 3 bases to trimming and J lost 6 bases, with 16 bases between them. The CDR3 sequence: CASSWDITRSNEQFF. The CDR3 nucleotides read TGCGCCAGCAGCTGGGACATCACAAGGTCCAATGAGCAGTTCTTC.

The V and J genes are TRBV7-9 and TRBJ2-3; 8 bases are a match to TRBD2. Per the germline V gene, CDR1 is SEHNR and CDR2 is FQNEAQ (reference sequence). J lost 1 base, V lost 5 bases, and 5 bases had no gene match. The CDR3 runs to 15 residues. The CDR3 region has the DNA TGTGCCAGCAGCCCAAGAGCGGGGGGCACAGATACGCAGTATTTT. Its translation is CASSPRAGGTDTQYF.

The V and J genes are TRBV2 and TRBJ1-2; TRBD1 matches 8 bases. Germline loops: CDR1 SNHLY, CDR2 FYNNEI. After removal of 6 bases from V and 3 bases from J, the junction contained 3 bases not matched to a gene. The CDR3 extends over 13 amino acids. CDR3 sequence reads: CASRGQAHYGYTF. CDR3 in DNA: TGTGCCAGCAGGGGACAGGCCCACTATGGCTACACCTTC. Full variable domain (missing parts from reference TRBV2 and TRBJ1-2): EPEVTQTPSHQVTQMGQEVILRCVPISNHLYFYWYRQILGQKVEFLVSFYNNEISEKSEIFDDQFSVERPDGSNFTLKIRSTKLEDSAMYFCASRGQAHYGYTFGSGTRLTVV.

The rearrangement links TRBV5-1 to TRBJ2-7; no definite D call. V was trimmed by 0 bases and J by 0 bases, leaving 13 bases between them. CDR3 length: 16 amino acids. Germline V gives CDR1 SGHRS, CDR2 YFSETQ. The CDR3 sequence is CASSLERKPSSYEQYF. CDR3 sequence (DNA): TGCGCCAGCAGCTTGGAGAGGAAGCCGAGCTCCTACGAGCAGTACTTC. The complete variable domain, with remaining parts taken from reference TRBV5-1 and TRBJ2-7, reads KAGVTQTPRYLIKTRGQQVTLSCSPISGHRSVSWYQQTPGQGLQFLFEYFSETQRNKGNFPGRFSGRQFSNSRSEMNVSTLELGDSALYLCASSLERKPSSYEQYFGPGTRLTVT.

The gene calls are TRBV11-2 and TRBJ2-1; possibly TRBD2 for D (5 bases). CDR3 length: 16 residues. Germline CDR1 and CDR2: SGHAT and FQNNGV. Trimming took 4 bases from V and 0 from J, leaving 13 bases between them. CDR3 in amino acids: CASSSGSAPSYNEQFF. CDR3 in DNA: TGTGCCAGCAGCTCGGGTAGCGCCCCCTCCTACAATGAGCAGTTCTTC.

The chain uses TRBV2 and TRBJ2-3; D is ambiguous. Germline V gene lookup returns CDR1 SNHLY and CDR2 FYNNEI. V was cut by 5 bases and J by 7 bases, with 16 bases left in between. The CDR3 loop spans 14 amino acids. CDR3 sequence: CASSPTDKSNTQYF. DNA for the CDR3: TGTGCCAGCAGTCCCACCGACAAGTCAAATACGCAGTATTTT.

This clone has only one observation. The chain has TRBV11-3 and TRBJ2-7; D might be TRBD1 (7 bases). Trimming removed 1 base at V and 6 bases at J, with 16 bases between. This CDR3 has 15 residues. The germline gives CDR1 SGHNT, CDR2 YENEEA. Here the CDR3 reads CASSLVRAGGSEQYF. CDR3 nucleotides: TGTGCCAGCAGCTTAGTCCGGGCAGGGGGGTCCGAGCAGTACTTC.

The chain carries TRBV11-2 and TRBJ2-5, with 7 bases that match TRBD1. This CDR3 is 11 amino acids long. The ends lost 3 bases at V and 9 bases at J; junction bases unmatched: 1. Germline CDR1 reads SGHAT; CDR2 reads FQNNGV. This CDR3 reads CASSFGQAQYF. The DNA of the CDR3 is TGTGCCAGCAGCTTTGGACAGGCCCAGTACTTC.

J is TRBJ2-7 and V is TRBV6-5; 7 bases agree with TRBD1. CDR3 length: 14 amino acids. Trimming cost V 6 bases and J 2 bases; bases outside gene matches: 7. Germline CDR1 MNHEY, CDR2 SVGAGI. CDR3 nucleotides: TGTGCCAGCAGCCCCGGGACAGCGACCTACGAGCAGTACTTC. It yields the protein CASSPGTATYEQYF.